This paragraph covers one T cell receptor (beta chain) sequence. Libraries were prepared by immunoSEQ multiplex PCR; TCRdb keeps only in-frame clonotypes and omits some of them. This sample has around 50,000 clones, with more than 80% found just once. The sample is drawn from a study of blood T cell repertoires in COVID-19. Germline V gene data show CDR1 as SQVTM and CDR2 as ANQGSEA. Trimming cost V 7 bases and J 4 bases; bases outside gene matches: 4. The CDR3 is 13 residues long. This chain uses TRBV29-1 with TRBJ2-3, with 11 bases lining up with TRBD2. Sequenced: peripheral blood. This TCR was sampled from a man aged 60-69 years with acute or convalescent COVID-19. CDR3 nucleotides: TGCAGCGCAATACTAGCGGGAGCAGATACGCAGTATTTT. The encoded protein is CSAILAGADTQYF.